This T cell receptor beta chain originates from a study of blood T cells in healthy people across ages. Findings and caveats of the study: No one knew whether donors had CMV, which possibly confounded expanded clonotype changes.

This clonotype was seen a handful of times. What it binds is not known. A J-beta primer mix and a sample-barcoded 5' primer were used in a second PCR of roughly 7 to 12 cycles. MiXCR, run by TCRdb on the 5' RACE reads, gives a single entry per CDR3 protein. The sample gives over a million distinct CDR3 sequences, roughly 64% of which show up once; over 5% is in the top ten. Total RNA amounts of at least 5 micrograms were extracted per sample. The CDR3 extends over 14 amino acids. Trimming shortened V by 2 bases and J by 2 bases, and 13 bases separated the two germline ends. Germline V gene lookup returns CDR1 SQVTM and CDR2 ANQGSEA.

The sample consisted of blood. The J gene is TRBJ2-7, the V gene TRBV29-1; D ambiguous. The sequence came from a man younger than 35 in good health. The CDR3 DNA reads as TGCAGCGTTGAATCGCCGGGCGAAACCTACGAGCAGTACTTC. It codes for CSVESPGETYEQYF.